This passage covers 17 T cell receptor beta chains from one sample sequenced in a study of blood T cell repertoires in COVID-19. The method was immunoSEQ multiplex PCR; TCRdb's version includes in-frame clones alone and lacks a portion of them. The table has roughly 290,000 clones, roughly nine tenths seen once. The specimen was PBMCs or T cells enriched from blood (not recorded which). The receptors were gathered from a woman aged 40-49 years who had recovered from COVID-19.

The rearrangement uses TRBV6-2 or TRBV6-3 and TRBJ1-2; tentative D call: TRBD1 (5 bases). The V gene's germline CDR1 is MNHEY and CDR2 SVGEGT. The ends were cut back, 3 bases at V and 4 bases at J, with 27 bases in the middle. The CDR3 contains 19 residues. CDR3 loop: CASSYSPLSRSPGVYGYTF. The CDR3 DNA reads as TGTGCCAGCAGTTATTCGCCGTTGTCCCGGTCGCCGGGGGTCTATGGCTACACCTTC.

CDR3 nucleotides: TGTGCCACCAGCAGAGGGCTAGATGGCGACGAGCAGTACTTC. It encodes CATSRGLDGDEQYF. This chain joins TRBV15 and TRBJ2-7; no clear D. V was cut by 1 base and J by 5 bases, with 12 bases left in between. CDR3 size: 14 residues. Germline V gene sequence: CDR1 LNHNV, CDR2 YYDKDF (reference sequence). The full variable domain, its missing parts supplied by reference TRBV15 and TRBJ2-7, is DAMVIQNPRYQVTQFGKPVTLSCSQTLNHNVMYWYQQKSSQAPKLLFHYYDKDFNNEADTPDNFQSRRPNTSFCFLDIRSPGLGDTAMYLCATSRGLDGDEQYFGPGTRLTVT.

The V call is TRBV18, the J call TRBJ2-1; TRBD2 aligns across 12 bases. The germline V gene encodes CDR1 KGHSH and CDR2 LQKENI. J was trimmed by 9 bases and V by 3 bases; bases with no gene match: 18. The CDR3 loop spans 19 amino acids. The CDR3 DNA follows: TGTGCCAGCTCACCCACCAACTCGAGCCTAGCGGGAGGGCCCGGTGAGCAGTTCTTC. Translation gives CASSPTNSSLAGGPGEQFF. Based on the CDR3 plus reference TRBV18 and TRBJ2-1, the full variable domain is NAGVMQNPRHLVRRRGQEARLRCSPMKGHSHVYWYRQLPEEGLKFMVYLQKENIIDESGMPKERFSAEFPKEGPSILRIQQVVRGDSAAYFCASSPTNSSLAGGPGEQFFGPGTRLTVL.

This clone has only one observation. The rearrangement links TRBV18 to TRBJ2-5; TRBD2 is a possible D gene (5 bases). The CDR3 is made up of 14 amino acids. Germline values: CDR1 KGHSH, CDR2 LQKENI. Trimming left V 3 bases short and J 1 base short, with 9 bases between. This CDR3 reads CASSPGSGQETQYF. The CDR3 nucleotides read TGTGCCAGCTCACCGGGAAGCGGCCAAGAGACCCAGTACTTC.

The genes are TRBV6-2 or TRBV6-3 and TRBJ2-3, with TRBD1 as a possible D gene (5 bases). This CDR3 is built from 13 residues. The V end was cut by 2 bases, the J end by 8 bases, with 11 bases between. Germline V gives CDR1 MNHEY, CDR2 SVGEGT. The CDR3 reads CASSYDDSTTQYF. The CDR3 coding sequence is TGTGCCAGCAGTTACGACGACAGTACTACGCAGTATTTT.

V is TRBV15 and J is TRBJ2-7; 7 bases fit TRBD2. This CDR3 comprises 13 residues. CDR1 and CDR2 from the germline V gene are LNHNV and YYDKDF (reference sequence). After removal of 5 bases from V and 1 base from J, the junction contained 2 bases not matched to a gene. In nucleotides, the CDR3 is TGTGCCACCAGCCCCGGGGGGTCCTACGAGCAGTACTTC. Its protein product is CATSPGGSYEQYF.

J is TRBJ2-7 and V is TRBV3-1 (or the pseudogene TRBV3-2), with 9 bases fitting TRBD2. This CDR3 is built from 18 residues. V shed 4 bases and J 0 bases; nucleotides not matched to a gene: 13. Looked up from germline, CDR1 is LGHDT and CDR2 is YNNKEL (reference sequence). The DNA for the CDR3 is TGTGCCAGCAGCCGTAGCTTGGCGGGAGGGGTTAGCTCCTACGAGCAGTACTTC. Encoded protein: CASSRSLAGGVSSYEQYF.

The CDR3 protein is CASSLTSGRNTGELFF. In DNA, the CDR3 is TGTGCCAGCAGCCTGACTAGCGGGAGAAACACCGGGGAGCTGTTTTTT. The chain employs TRBV7-3 and TRBJ2-2; 12 bases map to TRBD2. Looked up from germline, CDR1 is SGHTA and CDR2 is FQGTGA. The CDR3 is 16 amino acids. V shed 5 bases and J 2 bases; nucleotides not matched to a gene: 3.

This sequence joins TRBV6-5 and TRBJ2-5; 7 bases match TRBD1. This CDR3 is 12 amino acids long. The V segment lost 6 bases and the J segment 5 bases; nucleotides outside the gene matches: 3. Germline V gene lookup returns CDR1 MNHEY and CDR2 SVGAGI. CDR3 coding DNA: TGTGCCAGCAGCCTCAGGGGGGAGACCCAGTACTTC. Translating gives CASSLRGETQYF.

CDR3 DNA: TGTGCCAGCCCTCGGGAAGAGGCAAAAAACATTCAGTACTTC. Protein: CASPREEAKNIQYF. The chain couples TRBV28 to TRBJ2-4, with a possible D match to TRBD2 (5 bases). Germline V gene sequence: CDR1 MDHEN, CDR2 SYDVKM. The V gene lost 8 bases and the J gene lost 4 bases, with 15 bases spanning the gap. The CDR3 spans 14 residues.

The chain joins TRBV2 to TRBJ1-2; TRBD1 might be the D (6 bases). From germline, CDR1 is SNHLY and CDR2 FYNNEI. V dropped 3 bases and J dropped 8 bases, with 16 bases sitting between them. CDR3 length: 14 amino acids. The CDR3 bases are TGTGCCAGCAGTGAGGGGGCAGGGATCTACGGCTACACCTTC. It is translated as CASSEGAGIYGYTF. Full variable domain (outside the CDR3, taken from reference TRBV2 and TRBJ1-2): EPEVTQTPSHQVTQMGQEVILRCVPISNHLYFYWYRQILGQKVEFLVSFYNNEISEKSEIFDDQFSVERPDGSNFTLKIRSTKLEDSAMYFCASSEGAGIYGYTFGSGTRLTVV.

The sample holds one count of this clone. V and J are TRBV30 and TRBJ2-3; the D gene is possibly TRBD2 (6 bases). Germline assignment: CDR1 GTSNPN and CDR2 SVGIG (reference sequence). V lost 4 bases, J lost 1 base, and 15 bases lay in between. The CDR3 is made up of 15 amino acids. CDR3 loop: CAWMRDASGTDTQYF. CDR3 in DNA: TGTGCCTGGATGAGGGATGCTAGCGGCACAGATACGCAGTATTTT.

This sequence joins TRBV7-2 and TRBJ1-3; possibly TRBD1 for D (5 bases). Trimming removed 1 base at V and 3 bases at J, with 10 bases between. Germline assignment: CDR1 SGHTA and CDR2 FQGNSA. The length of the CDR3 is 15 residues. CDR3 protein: CASSLERQGGNTIYF. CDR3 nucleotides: TGTGCCAGCAGCTTAGAGAGGCAGGGTGGAAACACCATATATTTT.

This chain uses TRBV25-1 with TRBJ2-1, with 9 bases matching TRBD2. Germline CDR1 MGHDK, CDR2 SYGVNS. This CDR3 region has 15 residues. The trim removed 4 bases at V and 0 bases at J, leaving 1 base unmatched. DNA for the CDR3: TGTGCCAGCAGTGTACTAGCGGGCTCCTACAATGAGCAGTTCTTC. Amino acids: CASSVLAGSYNEQFF.

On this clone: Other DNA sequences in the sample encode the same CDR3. Written as DNA, the CDR3 is TGTGCCAGCAGCGTAGTGGCGGGCGGGGAGCAGTACTTC. Residues: CASSVVAGGEQYF. The V gene is TRBV9, the J gene TRBJ2-7; TRBD2 might be the D (5 bases). The V and J ends lost 0 bases and 7 bases respectively, with 11 bases between them. The CDR3 covers 13 residues. Germline assignment: CDR1 SGDLS and CDR2 YYNGEE.

The CDR3 spells CATSPTGIANYGYTF. The CDR3 DNA follows: TGTGCCACCAGCCCTACAGGGATAGCTAACTATGGCTACACCTTC. V is TRBV15 and J is TRBJ1-2; D might be TRBD1 (6 bases). V shed 5 bases and J shed 0 bases, with 13 bases lying between them. In germline, CDR1 is LNHNV, CDR2 YYDKDF (reference sequence). CDR3 length: 15 amino acids.

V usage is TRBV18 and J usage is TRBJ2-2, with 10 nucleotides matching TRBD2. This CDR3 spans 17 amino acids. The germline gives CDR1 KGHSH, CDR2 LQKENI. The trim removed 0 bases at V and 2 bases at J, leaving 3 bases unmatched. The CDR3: CASSPPASGRNTGELFF. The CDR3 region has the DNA TGTGCCAGCTCACCACCGGCTAGCGGGAGAAACACCGGGGAGCTGTTTTTT.